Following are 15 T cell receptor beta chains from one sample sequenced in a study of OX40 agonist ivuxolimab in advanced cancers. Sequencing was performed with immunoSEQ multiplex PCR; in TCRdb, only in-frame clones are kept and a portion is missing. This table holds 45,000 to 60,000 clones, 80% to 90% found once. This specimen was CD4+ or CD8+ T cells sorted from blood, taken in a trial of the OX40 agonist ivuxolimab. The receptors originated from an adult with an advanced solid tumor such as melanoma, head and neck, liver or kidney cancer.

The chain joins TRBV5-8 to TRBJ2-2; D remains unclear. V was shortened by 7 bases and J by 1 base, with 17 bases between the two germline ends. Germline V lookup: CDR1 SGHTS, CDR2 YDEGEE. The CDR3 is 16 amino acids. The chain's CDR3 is CASDPPIGVNTGELFF. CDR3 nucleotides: TGTGCCAGCGATCCCCCTATCGGCGTGAACACCGGGGAGCTGTTTTTT.

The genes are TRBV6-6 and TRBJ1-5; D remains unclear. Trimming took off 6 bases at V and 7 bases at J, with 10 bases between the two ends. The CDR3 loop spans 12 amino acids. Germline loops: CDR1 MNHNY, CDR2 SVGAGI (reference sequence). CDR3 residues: CASSPSAQPQHF. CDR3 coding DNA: TGTGCCAGCAGCCCCTCGGCGCAGCCCCAGCATTTT.

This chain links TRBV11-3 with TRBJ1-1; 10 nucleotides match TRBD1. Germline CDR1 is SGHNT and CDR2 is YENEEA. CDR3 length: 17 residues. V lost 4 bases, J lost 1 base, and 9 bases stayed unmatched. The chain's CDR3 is CASSSLTGGYRNTEAFF. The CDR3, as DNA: TGTGCCAGCAGCTCCCTGACAGGGGGCTATAGGAACACTGAAGCTTTCTTT.

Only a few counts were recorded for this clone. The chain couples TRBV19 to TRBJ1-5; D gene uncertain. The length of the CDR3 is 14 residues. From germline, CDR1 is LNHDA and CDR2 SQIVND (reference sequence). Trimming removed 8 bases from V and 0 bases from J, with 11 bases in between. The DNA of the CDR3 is TGTGCCAGTCAGAGGGCCGGTAGCAATCAGCCCCAGCATTTT. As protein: CASQRAGSNQPQHF.

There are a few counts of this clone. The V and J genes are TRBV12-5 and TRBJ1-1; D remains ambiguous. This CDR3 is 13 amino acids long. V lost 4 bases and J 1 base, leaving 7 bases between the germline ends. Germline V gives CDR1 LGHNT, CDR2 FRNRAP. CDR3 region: CASGSPWNTEAFF. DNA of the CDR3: TGTGCTAGTGGTTCCCCCTGGAACACTGAAGCTTTCTTT.

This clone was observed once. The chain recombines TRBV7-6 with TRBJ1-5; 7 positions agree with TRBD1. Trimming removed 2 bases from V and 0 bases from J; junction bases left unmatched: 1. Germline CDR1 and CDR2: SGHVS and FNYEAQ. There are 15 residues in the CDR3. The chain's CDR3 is CASSLWDSSNQPQHF. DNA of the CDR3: TGTGCCAGCAGCTTATGGGACAGTAGCAATCAGCCCCAGCATTTT.

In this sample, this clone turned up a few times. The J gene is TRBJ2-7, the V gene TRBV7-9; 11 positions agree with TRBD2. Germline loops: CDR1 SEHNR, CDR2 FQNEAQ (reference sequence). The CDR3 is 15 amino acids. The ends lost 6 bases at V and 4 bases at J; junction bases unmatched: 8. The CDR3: CASSRSGRAYYEQYF. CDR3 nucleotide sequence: TGTGCCAGCAGTCGTAGCGGGAGGGCCTATTACGAGCAGTACTTC.

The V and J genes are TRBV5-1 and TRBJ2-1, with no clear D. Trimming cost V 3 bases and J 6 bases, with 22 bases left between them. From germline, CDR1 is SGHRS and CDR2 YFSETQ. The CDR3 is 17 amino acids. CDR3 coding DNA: TGCGCCAGCAGCTCCCAGCCACTGGACGCGTCGAGCAATGAGCAGTTCTTC. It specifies CASSSQPLDASSNEQFF.

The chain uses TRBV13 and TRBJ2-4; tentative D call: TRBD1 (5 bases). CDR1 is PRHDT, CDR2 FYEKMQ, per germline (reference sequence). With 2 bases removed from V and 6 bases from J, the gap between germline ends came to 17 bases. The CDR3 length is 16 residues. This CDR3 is CASSLTSLGQGNIQYF. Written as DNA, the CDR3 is TGTGCCAGCAGCTTAACGTCGTTGGGGCAGGGAAACATTCAGTACTTC.

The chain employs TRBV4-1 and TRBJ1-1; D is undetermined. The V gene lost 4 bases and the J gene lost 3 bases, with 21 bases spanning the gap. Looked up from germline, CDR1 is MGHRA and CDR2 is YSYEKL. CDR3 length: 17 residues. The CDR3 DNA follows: TGCGCCAGCAGCCGCAGATTGAACTATCTGTGGTACACTGAAGCTTTCTTT. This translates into CASSRRLNYLWYTEAFF.

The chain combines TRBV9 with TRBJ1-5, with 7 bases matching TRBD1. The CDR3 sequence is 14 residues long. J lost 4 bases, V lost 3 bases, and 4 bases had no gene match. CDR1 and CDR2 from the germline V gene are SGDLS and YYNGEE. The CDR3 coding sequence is TGTGCCAGCAGCGGGACAGGAAATAATCAGCCCCAGCATTTT. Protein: CASSGTGNNQPQHF. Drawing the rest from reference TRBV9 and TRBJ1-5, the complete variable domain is DSGVTQTPKHLITATGQRVTLRCSPRSGDLSVYWYQQSLDQGLQFLIQYYNGEERAKGNILERFSAQQFPDLHSELNLSSLELGDSALYFCASSGTGNNQPQHFGDGTRLSIL.

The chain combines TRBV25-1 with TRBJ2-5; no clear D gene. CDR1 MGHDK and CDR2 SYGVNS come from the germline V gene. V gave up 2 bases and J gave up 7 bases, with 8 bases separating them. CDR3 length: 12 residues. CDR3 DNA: TGTGCCAGCAGTGAAACGGCGGCGACCCAGTACTTC. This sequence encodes CASSETAATQYF.

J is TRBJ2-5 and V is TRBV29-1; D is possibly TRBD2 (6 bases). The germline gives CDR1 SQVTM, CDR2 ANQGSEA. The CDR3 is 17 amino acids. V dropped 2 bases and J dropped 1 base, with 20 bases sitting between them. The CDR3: CSVEKAPSVGSQETQYF. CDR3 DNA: TGCAGCGTTGAAAAGGCCCCTAGCGTTGGGTCCCAAGAGACCCAGTACTTC.

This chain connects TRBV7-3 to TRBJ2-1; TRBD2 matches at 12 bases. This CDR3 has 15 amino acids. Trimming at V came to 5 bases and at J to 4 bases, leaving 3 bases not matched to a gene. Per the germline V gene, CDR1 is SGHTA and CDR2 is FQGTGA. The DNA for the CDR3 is TGTGCCAGCAGCCCGACTAGCGGGAGTTACAATGAGCAGTTCTTC. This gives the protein CASSPTSGSYNEQFF.

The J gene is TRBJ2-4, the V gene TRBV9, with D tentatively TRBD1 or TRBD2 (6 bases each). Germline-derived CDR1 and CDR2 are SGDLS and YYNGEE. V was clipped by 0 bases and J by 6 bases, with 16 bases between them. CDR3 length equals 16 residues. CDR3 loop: CASSVGYREVSNIQYF. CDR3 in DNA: TGTGCCAGCAGCGTAGGCTACAGGGAGGTGTCAAACATTCAGTACTTC.